This T cell receptor (beta chain) was captured by sequencing in a study of identical twins (TCRdb year 2016). Looking at the study overall: TCR alpha and beta repertoires from monozygotic twins, unrelated adults of various ages and cord blood were deep-sequenced to test whether fetal clonotypes persist. Replicate twin experiments were performed at different times using different library preparation protocols to rule out contamination.

The library relied on 5' RACE. TCRdb shows the sequencer as Illumina HiSeq 2000. Template switching introduced a universal primer binding site; the final cDNA contained a unique molecular identifier, enabling accurate counting of TCR cDNA molecules. Specific primers in the conserved constant-segment region were used to synthesize first-strand cDNA for the TCR alpha and beta chains. Each cDNA library was double barcoded, with a SMART-Mk sample barcode plus Illumina barcodes, to control for contamination. Two successive PCR steps introduced TruSeq adapter sequences along with Illumina sample barcodes. TCR alpha and beta cDNA libraries were sequenced on the Illumina HiSeq platform with custom primers. Per the authors' processing: MiGEC was used to process raw reads and extract unique molecular identifiers, and MiXCR was used to find CDR3 positions. Recombination models were inferred per individual with the repgenHMM and IGoR tools using an EM algorithm. The tcR package in R was used for shared clonotype analysis, with sharing normalized by the product of cloneset sizes. Out-of-frame nonproductive sequences were analyzed to study raw recombination free of thymic and clonal selection effects. TCRdb reanalyzed the raw reads on its own, using fastp at Q25 for trimming and MiXCR for clone calling, and kept in-frame beta chains. A single entry per CDR3 protein holds the most common genes and DNA from its merged rows. The V and J calls here are based on TCRdb, not the publication. The sample table shows 500,000 or so distinct CDR3 sequences, and around 20% are seen once. About 0.91% of the sample is in the top ten clones.

Summary of the overall study and its limitations: Compared with coincidental sharing between unrelated individuals, out-of-frame TCR alpha sequences shared between twins had an excess of sequences with low generation probability. Zero-insertion analyses could be partly confounded by invariant T cells such as MAIT and iNKT, although diverse VJ usage argued against such confounding for most clonotypes. A weaker excess of twin sharing was found in beta out-of-frame sequences because the signal-to-noise ratio was lowered by fewer shared sequences. In monozygotic twins, recombination models systematically underestimated out-of-frame TCR alpha sharing, but the models matched the sharing seen between unrelated individuals. Because the same donors could not be followed over many years, conclusions were based on cross-sectional statistical analysis. Abundant cord blood beta clonotypes had fewer insertions, young adult naive repertoires showed a similar but weaker trend, and memory repertoires showed no such trend.

As concerns this clonotype: Its specific antigen is unknown. No base qualities exist here, and no much larger clone lies one base off it.

The CDR3 covers 12 residues, taking in both the cysteine and the phenylalanine. Only CDR3 DNA remains: 36 bases, in frame from the first base. The V and J ends are trimmed by 3 bases and 6 bases, leaving 8 bases between them. Per the germline V gene (reference sequence), SEHNR is the CDR1 and FQNEAQ is the CDR2. All donors were healthy Caucasians. The twin cohort consisted of three pairs of female monozygotic twins, all aged roughly 18 to 30 years. Positive isolation kits from Invitrogen were used to isolate the CD4+ and CD8+ T cell populations. These records were also assigned to another study, of T cells expressing NK-cell markers. Taken from the second paper: Fewer than ten donors provided sorted CD3+CD56+NKG2C+, CD3+CD56+NKG2C- and CD3+CD56-NKG2C+ T-cell subsets, whose TCR beta-chain repertoires were profiled. Among the eight sequenced donors, seven were HCMV-seropositive and one was HCMV-seronegative. To restrict sorting to alphabetaTCR-expressing T cells, an anti-gammadeltaTCR antibody was added in several experiments. In several donors, the dominant CD3+CD56+NKG2C+ clonotypes ranked among the top 10 CD8+ clonotypes, making up roughly 1.0-8% of CD8+ T cells. Those dominant clonotypes were again the most abundant among CD3+CD56-NKG2C+ cells in a few donors, at about 28.3-65%. Whether the expanded NKG2C-expressing T cell clones were specific for HCMV antigens remained unclear. The eight sequenced donors were randomly selected healthy volunteers, three men and five women. HCMV-specific IgG was detected in serum with a commercial ELISA kit to determine HCMV serostatus. Reads were demultiplexed and grouped by UMI with MIGEC, and clonotypes were assembled and quantified with MiTCR. To exclude erroneous sequences, only TCR cDNA sequences supported by at least two reads were retained. The tcR package was used for downstream repertoire analysis, and clonotypes were matched between fractions using CDR3 nucleotide sequence together with V segment. Antigen specificity was annotated against VDJdb with VDJmatch, allowing one amino acid substitution in CDR3.

This clonotype was obtained from a woman aged 18 to 35 in good health. Sequenced sample: CD4+ T cells sorted from blood. Recombination joined TRBV7-9 with TRBJ1-2; the D gene cannot be named for sure. The CDR3 has the sequence CASSFLEDGYTF. DNA sequence: TGTGCCAGCAGCTTCTTGGAGGATGGCTACACCTTC. Outside the CDR3, residues come from the reference TRBV7-9 and TRBJ1-2 proteins, so the full variable domain is: DTGVSQNPRHKITKRGQNVTFRCDPISEHNRLYWYRQTLGQGPEFLTYFQNEAQLEKSRLLSDRFSAERPKGSFSTLEIQRTEQGDSAMYLCASSFLEDGYTFGSGTRLTVV.